Following are 7 T cell receptor beta chains from one sample sequenced in a study of control samples from healthy donors and cancer patients (dated by TCRdb to about 2020). Libraries were made using the immunoSEQ multiplex PCR assay. TCRdb stores this immuneACCESS table with in-frame sequences only. Part of the clones is absent; in the studies checked, under half of the shortfall reflects unresolved V genes, and no reason is known for the rest. Across this sample there are more than 150,000 clones, with approximately 93% seen only once. 2% to 2.5% of the sample lies in the top ten. Sample: blood. These receptors were obtained from a man aged 50-59 years in good health.

The chain carries TRBV5-1 and TRBJ1-5; D possibly corresponds to TRBD1 (5 bases). CDR3 size: 14 residues. Germline values: CDR1 SGHRS, CDR2 YFSETQ. V shed 2 bases and J shed 2 bases, with 8 bases lying between them. The CDR3 is CASSFKGGNQPQHF. CDR3 nucleotide sequence: TGCGCCAGCAGCTTCAAAGGGGGCAATCAGCCCCAGCATTTT. Full variable domain (outside the CDR3, taken from reference TRBV5-1 and TRBJ1-5): KAGVTQTPRYLIKTRGQQVTLSCSPISGHRSVSWYQQTPGQGLQFLFEYFSETQRNKGNFPGRFSGRQFSNSRSEMNVSTLELGDSALYLCASSFKGGNQPQHFGDGTRLSIL.

This clone came up a few times. J is TRBJ2-7 and V is TRBV11-2; TRBD2 matches at 11 bases. Germline V gene data show CDR1 as SGHAT and CDR2 as FQNNGV. This CDR3 is built from 14 residues. With 3 bases clipped from V and 7 bases from J, the junction kept 5 bases outside the gene matches. The CDR3 reads CASSFLAGGGEQYF. The CDR3 DNA reads TGTGCCAGCAGCTTCCTAGCGGGAGGAGGAGAGCAGTACTTC.

This clone occurred once. The chain employs TRBV2 and TRBJ2-7, with 9 bases that match TRBD2. The CDR3 covers 15 residues. Germline values: CDR1 SNHLY, CDR2 FYNNEI. The V and J ends lost 7 bases and 4 bases, in that order; junction bases with no gene match: 11. CDR3 nucleotides: TGTGCCAGCACCGAGGGGGTAGCGGGAGTTTACGAGCAGTACTTC. Amino acid sequence: CASTEGVAGVYEQYF.

This sequence joins TRBV6-1 and TRBJ1-4; no clear D gene. This CDR3 has 16 amino acids. V was clipped by 0 bases and J by 2 bases, with 10 bases between them. Germline CDR1 reads MNHNS; CDR2 reads SASEGT. The CDR3 sequence: CASSEAIRITNEKLFF. The CDR3 DNA sequence: TGTGCCAGCAGTGAAGCGATCAGGATCACTAATGAAAAACTGTTTTTT.

J is TRBJ1-5 and V is TRBV6-6; weak D call: TRBD1 (6 bases). This CDR3 region has 15 residues. Germline loops: CDR1 MNHNY, CDR2 SVGAGI (reference sequence). The V end was cut by 5 bases, the J end by 6 bases, with 17 bases between. CDR3: CASSKQGPLLQPQHF. The CDR3 bases are TGTGCCAGCAGTAAACAGGGACCCCTCCTTCAGCCCCAGCATTTT.

The chain uses TRBV24-1 and TRBJ2-5; 7 bases are a match to TRBD1. The trim removed 5 bases at V and 2 bases at J, leaving 10 bases unmatched. CDR3 length: 16 residues. Germline V gives CDR1 KGHDR, CDR2 SFDVKD. DNA for the CDR3: TGTGCCACCAGTGCCCAATCCCGGACAGGTCAAGAGACCCAGTACTTC. Its translation: CATSAQSRTGQETQYF.

The V call is TRBV5-6, the J call TRBJ2-7; 7 bases are a match to TRBD2. Germline-derived CDR1 and CDR2 are SGHDT and YYEEEE. The CDR3 spans 11 residues. V lost 6 bases to trimming and J lost 7 bases; unmatched junction nucleotides: 4. The CDR3 DNA reads TGTGCCAGCACCTGGGGGGGAGAGCAGTACTTC. It is translated as CASTWGGEQYF. Full variable domain (rest looked up from reference TRBV5-6 and TRBJ2-7): DAGVTQSPTHLIKTRGQQVTLRCSPKSGHDTVSWYQQALGQGPQFIFQYYEEEERQRGNFPDRFSGHQFPNYSSELNVNALLLGDSALYLCASTWGGEQYFGPGTRLTVT.